These T cell receptor beta chains were read from a single sample in a study of cytomegalovirus exposure and HLA in healthy donors. TCRdb keeps only in-frame clones here, not all; method: immunoSEQ multiplex PCR. In the table there are about 94,000 clones, around 80% of which are singletons. Sequencing was performed on PBMCs. The source is a woman aged 55-70 years in good health and CMV-seronegative. Both conserved end residues are part of each CDR3. Each record gives: V gene, clone size, D gene, J gene, CDR3 protein, CDR3 DNA. A D gene is named only where the DNA matches it firmly. Clone size is stated in some rows and not others, as once, few, many or a class when expanded.

TRBV6-1	few	.	TRBJ2-2	CASSVRGAGELFF	TGTGCCAGCAGTGTTCGGGGTGCCGGGGAGCTGTTTTTT
TRBV6-6	once	TRBD2	TRBJ2-1	CASSRLAAGDNEQFF	TGTGCCAGCAGCCGACTAGCGGCAGGGGACAATGAGCAGTTCTTC
TRBV2	.	.	TRBJ2-3	CASKLRAGESTDTQYF	TGTGCCAGCAAATTAAGGGCGGGCGAAAGCACAGATACGCAGTATTTT
TRBV2	.	.	TRBJ2-7	CASRADSYEQYF	TGTGCCAGCAGAGCCGACAGCTACGAGCAGTACTTC
TRBV6-4	.	.	TRBJ2-1	CASSPESPYNEQFF	TGTGCCAGCAGCCCGGAGTCCCCCTACAATGAGCAGTTCTTC
TRBV30	.	.	TRBJ1-4	CAWSATRTNEKLFF	TGTGCCTGGAGTGCGACACGGACTAATGAAAAACTGTTTTTT
TRBV2	.	TRBD1	TRBJ1-5	CASSAGQGFNQPQHF	TGTGCCAGCAGCGCAGGACAGGGATTCAATCAGCCCCAGCATTTT
TRBV5-1	.	.	TRBJ1-4	CASSLQGPNEKLFF	TGCGCCAGCAGCTTGCAGGGCCCAAATGAAAAACTGTTTTTT
TRBV6-5	.	TRBD1	TRBJ2-7	CASSPGTAPYEQYF	TGTGCCAGCAGTCCCGGGACAGCACCCTACGAGCAGTACTTC
TRBV10-3	.	.	TRBJ2-5	CAISESGETQYF	TGTGCCATCAGTGAGTCCGGAGAGACCCAGTACTTC
TRBV29-1	.	TRBD2	TRBJ2-7	CSVSSRLAGARGYEQYF	TGCAGCGTTAGTTCGCGACTAGCGGGAGCACGGGGTTACGAGCAGTACTTC
TRBV6-6	few	TRBD1	TRBJ2-1	CATRWGTGTDNEQFF	TGTGCCACCAGATGGGGGACAGGGACTGACAATGAGCAGTTCTTC
TRBV11-2	few	TRBD1	TRBJ2-2	CASSLRQGGDTGELFF	TGTGCCAGCAGCTTACGACAGGGGGGCGACACCGGGGAGCTGTTTTTT
TRBV16	.	.	TRBJ1-2	CASSQSSGNYGYTF	TGTGCCAGCAGCCAATCGTCAGGGAACTATGGCTACACCTTC
TRBV7-9	.	TRBD2	TRBJ2-1	CASSLAGGLNEQFF	TGTGCCAGCAGCTTAGCGGGGGGGTTAAATGAGCAGTTCTTC
TRBV16	.	.	TRBJ1-4	CASSQYPGPNEKLFF	TGTGCCAGCAGCCAATATCCAGGGCCGAATGAAAAACTGTTTTTT
TRBV7-8	.	TRBD2	TRBJ2-7	CASSLRSLTGGPGEQYF	TGTGCCAGCAGCTTACGGTCTCTAACGGGAGGGCCGGGGGAGCAGTACTTC
TRBV18	.	TRBD2	TRBJ2-1	CASSPLAGGSNEQFF	TGTGCCAGCTCACCCCTAGCGGGAGGTTCAAATGAGCAGTTCTTC
TRBV30	.	TRBD1	TRBJ2-7	CAWRHGQATYEQYF	TGTGCCTGGAGGCATGGACAGGCAACCTACGAGCAGTACTTC
TRBV5-1	.	.	TRBJ2-1	CATKPSGSFEQFF	TGCGCCACCAAACCAAGCGGGTCTTTTGAGCAGTTCTTC
TRBV2	.	.	TRBJ2-5	CASRYSQETQYF	TGTGCCAGCAGATACAGTCAAGAGACCCAGTACTTC
TRBV6-5	.	TRBD1	TRBJ2-3	CASRRQGVLPDTQYF	TGTGCCAGCAGGCGACAGGGGGTCCTTCCAGATACGCAGTATTTT
TRBV30	.	TRBD1	TRBJ1-3	CAWSVPSTGTGLNTIYF	TGTGCCTGGAGTGTACCCTCGACCGGGACAGGGTTAAACACCATATATTTT
TRBV6-6	.	TRBD1	TRBJ1-1	CASRHQTGDKAFF	TGTGCCAGCAGGCATCAGACAGGGGATAAAGCTTTCTTT
TRBV6-1	.	.	TRBJ1-1	CASSPRSNTEAFF	TGTGCCAGCAGTCCCCGGTCGAACACTGAAGCTTTCTTT
TRBV21-1	.	.	TRBJ2-7	CASSKERGSRYEQYF	TGTGCCAGCAGCAAAGAAAGGGGCAGCCGCTACGAGCAGTACTTC
TRBV6-1	.	.	TRBJ2-7	CASSEWGLGSYEQYF	TGTGCCAGCAGTGAATGGGGACTCGGCTCCTACGAGCAGTACTTC
TRBV4-3	.	.	TRBJ1-6	CASSQWRGGVSPLHF	TGCGCCAGCAGCCAATGGCGGGGGGGGGTTTCACCCCTCCACTTT
TRBV15	.	.	TRBJ1-5	CATSGRSGNQPQHF	TGTGCCACCAGTGGTCGTTCAGGCAATCAGCCCCAGCATTTT
TRBV7-9	.	TRBD1	TRBJ2-7	CASSLTTGSSYEQYF	TGTGCCAGCAGCTTGACGACAGGGAGCTCCTACGAGCAGTACTTC
TRBV9	.	.	TRBJ2-2	CASSVEGRGPTGELFF	TGTGCCAGCAGCGTAGAAGGCAGGGGACCCACCGGGGAGCTGTTTTTT
TRBV30	.	TRBD1	TRBJ2-7	CAWENRGSSYEQYF	TGTGCCTGGGAGAACAGGGGGAGCTCCTACGAGCAGTACTTC
TRBV7-2	.	.	TRBJ2-5	CASSARAVETQYF	TGTGCCAGCAGCGCCAGGGCCGTCGAGACCCAGTACTTC
TRBV4-3	few	TRBD1	TRBJ2-7	CASSQEWTGRYEQYF	TGCGCCAGCAGCCAAGAGTGGACAGGAAGATACGAGCAGTACTTC
TRBV6-5	.	.	TRBJ1-2	CASRFLGAPDYGYTF	TGTGCCAGCAGGTTCCTGGGGGCTCCAGACTATGGCTACACCTTC
TRBV7-2	.	TRBD1	TRBJ2-5	CASSSTGTGQQETQYF	TGTGCCAGCAGCTCAACCGGGACAGGTCAGCAAGAGACCCAGTACTTC
TRBV7-6	.	.	TRBJ2-1	CASSLGFTRTYNEQFF	TGTGCCAGCAGCTTGGGGTTCACTAGAACGTACAATGAGCAGTTCTTC
TRBV19	.	.	TRBJ2-1	CATKRENGLNEQFF	TGTGCCACGAAACGGGAGAACGGGTTGAATGAGCAGTTCTTC
TRBV25-1	.	.	TRBJ1-4	CASSENRGYEKLFF	TGTGCCAGCAGTGAGAATCGAGGTTATGAAAAACTGTTTTTT
TRBV21-1	.	.	TRBJ2-1	CASSGLGGRLVSYNEQFF	TGTGCCAGCAGCGGATTGGGGGGGAGGCTAGTCTCCTACAATGAGCAGTTCTTC
TRBV19	.	.	TRBJ1-5	CASSMYRDYSNQPQHF	TGTGCCAGTAGTATGTACAGGGATTATAGCAATCAGCCCCAGCATTTT
TRBV6-6	.	TRBD2	TRBJ2-5	CASSYPSGKETQYF	TGTGCCAGCAGTTACCCCAGCGGGAAAGAGACCCAGTACTTC
TRBV29-1	.	.	TRBJ1-3	CSVSSRDSGNTIYF	TGCAGCGTTTCGTCCAGGGACTCTGGAAACACCATATATTTT
TRBV27	few	.	TRBJ1-5	CASSILRQETYSNQPQHF	TGTGCCAGCAGTATACTGAGACAGGAAACCTATAGCAATCAGCCCCAGCATTTT
TRBV6-6	few	.	TRBJ1-1	CASSYSAGYTEAFF	TGTGCCAGCAGTTACTCGGCAGGGTACACTGAAGCTTTCTTT
TRBV27	few	TRBD2	TRBJ2-1	CASRPERGGRINEQFF	TGTGCCAGCAGACCAGAGCGGGGGGGCCGGATCAATGAGCAGTTCTTC
TRBV5-6	.	.	TRBJ2-7	CASSFGPLASYEQYF	TGTGCCAGCAGCTTTGGGCCCCTAGCCTCCTACGAGCAGTACTTC
TRBV19	.	.	TRBJ1-1	CASSKGRTNTEAFF	TGTGCCAGTAGTAAGGGGCGGACGAACACTGAAGCTTTCTTT